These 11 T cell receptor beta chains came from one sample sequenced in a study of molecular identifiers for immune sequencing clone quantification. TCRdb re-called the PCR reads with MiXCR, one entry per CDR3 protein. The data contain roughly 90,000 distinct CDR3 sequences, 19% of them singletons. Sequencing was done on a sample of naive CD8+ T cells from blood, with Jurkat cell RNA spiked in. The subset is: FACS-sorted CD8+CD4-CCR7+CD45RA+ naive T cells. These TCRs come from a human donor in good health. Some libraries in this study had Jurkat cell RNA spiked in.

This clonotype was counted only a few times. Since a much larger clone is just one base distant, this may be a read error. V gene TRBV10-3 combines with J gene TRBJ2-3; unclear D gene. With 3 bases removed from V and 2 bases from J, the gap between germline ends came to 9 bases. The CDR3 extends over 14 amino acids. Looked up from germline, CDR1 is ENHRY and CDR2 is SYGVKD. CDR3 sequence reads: CAISDPYHTDTQYF. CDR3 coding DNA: TGTGCCATCAGTGATCCCTATCACACAGATACGCAGTATTTT.

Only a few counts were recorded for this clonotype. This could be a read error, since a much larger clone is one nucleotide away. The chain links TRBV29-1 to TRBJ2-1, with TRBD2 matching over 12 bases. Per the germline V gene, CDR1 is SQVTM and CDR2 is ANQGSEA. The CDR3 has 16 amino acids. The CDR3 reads CSIEDSLAGGLNEQFF. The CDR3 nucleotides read TGCAGCATTGAAGATAGTCTAGCGGGAGGGCTCAATGAGCAGTTCTTC.

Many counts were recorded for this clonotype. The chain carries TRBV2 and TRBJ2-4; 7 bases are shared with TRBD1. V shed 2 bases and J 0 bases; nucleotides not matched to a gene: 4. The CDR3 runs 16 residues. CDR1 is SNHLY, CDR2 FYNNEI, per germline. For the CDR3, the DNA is TGTGCCAGCAGTGAATTGGGACAGCTAGCCAAAAACATTCAGTACTTC. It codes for CASSELGQLAKNIQYF.

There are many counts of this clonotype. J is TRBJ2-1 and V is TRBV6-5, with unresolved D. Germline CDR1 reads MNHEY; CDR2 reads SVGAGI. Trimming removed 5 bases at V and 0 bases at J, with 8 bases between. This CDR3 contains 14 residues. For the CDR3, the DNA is TGTGCCAGCAGTCCAAGTATCTCCTACAATGAGCAGTTCTTC. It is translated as CASSPSISYNEQFF.

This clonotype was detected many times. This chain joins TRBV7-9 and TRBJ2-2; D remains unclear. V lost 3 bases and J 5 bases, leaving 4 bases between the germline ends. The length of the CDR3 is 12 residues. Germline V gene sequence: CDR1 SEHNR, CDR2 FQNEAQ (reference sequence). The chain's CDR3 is CASSFRTGELFF. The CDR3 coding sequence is TGTGCCAGCAGCTTTCGGACCGGGGAGCTGTTTTTT. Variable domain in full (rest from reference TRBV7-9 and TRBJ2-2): DTGVSQNPRHKITKRGQNVTFRCDPISEHNRLYWYRQTLGQGPEFLTYFQNEAQLEKSRLLSDRFSAERPKGSFSTLEIQRTEQGDSAMYLCASSFRTGELFFGEGSRLTVL.

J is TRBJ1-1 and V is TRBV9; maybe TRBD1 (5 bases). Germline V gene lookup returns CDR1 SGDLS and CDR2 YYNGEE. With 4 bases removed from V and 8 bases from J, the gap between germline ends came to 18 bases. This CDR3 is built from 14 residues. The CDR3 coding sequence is TGTGCCAGCAGCTCCGATCTGCGGAAGGGGGAAGCTTTCTTT. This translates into CASSSDLRKGEAFF.

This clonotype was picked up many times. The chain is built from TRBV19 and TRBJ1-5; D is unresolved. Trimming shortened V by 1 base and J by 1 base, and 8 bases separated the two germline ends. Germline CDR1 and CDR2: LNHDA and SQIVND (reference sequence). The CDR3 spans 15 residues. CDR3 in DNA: TGTGCCAGTAGTATAGGTACGGGAAGCAATCAGCCCCAGCATTTT. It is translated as CASSIGTGSNQPQHF. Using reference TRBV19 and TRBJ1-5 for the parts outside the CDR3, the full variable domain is DGGITQSPKYLFRKEGQNVTLSCEQNLNHDAMYWYRQDPGQGLRLIYYSQIVNDFQKGDIAEGYSVSREKKESFPLTVTSAQKNPTAFYLCASSIGTGSNQPQHFGDGTRLSIL.

The CDR3: CSVEDLQGNTEAFF. The CDR3 DNA sequence: TGCAGCGTTGAAGACCTACAGGGGAACACTGAAGCTTTCTTT. The rearrangement links TRBV29-1 to TRBJ1-1; possible D gene TRBD1, 6 bases. The CDR3 length is 14 residues. V was trimmed by 0 bases and J by 1 base, leaving 9 bases between them. Germline V gives CDR1 SQVTM, CDR2 ANQGSEA.

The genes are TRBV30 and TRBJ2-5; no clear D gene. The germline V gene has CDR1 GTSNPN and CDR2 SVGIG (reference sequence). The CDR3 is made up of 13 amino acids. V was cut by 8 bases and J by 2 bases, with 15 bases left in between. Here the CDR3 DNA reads TGTGCCGCTCGCGCGGATCTACAAGAGACCCAGTACTTC. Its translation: CAARADLQETQYF.

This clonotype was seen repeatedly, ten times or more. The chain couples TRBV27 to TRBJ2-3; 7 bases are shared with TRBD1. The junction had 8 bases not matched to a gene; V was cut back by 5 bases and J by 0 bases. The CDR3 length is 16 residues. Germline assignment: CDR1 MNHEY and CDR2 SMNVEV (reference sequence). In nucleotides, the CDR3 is TGTGCCAGCAGTCTACCCGGGGACAGTAGCACAGATACGCAGTATTTT. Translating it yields CASSLPGDSSTDTQYF.

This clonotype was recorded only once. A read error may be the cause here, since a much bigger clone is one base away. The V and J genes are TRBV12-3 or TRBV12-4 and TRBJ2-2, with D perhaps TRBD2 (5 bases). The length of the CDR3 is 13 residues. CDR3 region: CASSLGSSGELCF. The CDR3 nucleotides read TGTGCCAGCAGTTTAGGCAGTTCCGGGGAGCTGTGTTTT.